These T cell receptor beta chains were read from a single sample in a study of blood T cell repertoires in COVID-19. Clones were read by immunoSEQ multiplex PCR, and TCRdb kept only the in-frame ones, dropping some. Altogether some 120,000 clones are present, about 70% being singletons, with the ten largest covering approximately 2%. The sequencing sample was made of peripheral blood. The receptors were gathered from a woman in her 70s with acute or convalescent COVID-19. Each CDR3 is given with its conserved first and last residue. A D gene is named only where the DNA matches it firmly. Size values are once, few and many counts, or a class for expanded clones, and some rows have none.

TRBJ1-1	TRBV5-1	-	TRBD1	TGCGCCAGCAGCTTGGGAGTTGGAAAGGACAGGGGAGCTTTCTTT	CASSLGVGKDRGAFF
TRBJ2-3	TRBV6-5	-	TRBD2	TGTGCCACCGAACGGGGCGGGAGAGCAGATACGCAGTATTTT	CATERGGRADTQYF
TRBJ1-2	TRBV7-2	once	-	TGTGCCAGCAGCTTAGGTGGGCAAACCTTGGGTAGCTACACCTTC	CASSLGGQTLGSYTF
TRBJ2-7	TRBV10-3	-	-	TGTGCCATCAGTGACACTGACAGTAACGAGCAGTACTTC	CAISDTDSNEQYF
TRBJ2-7	TRBV11-2	-	TRBD1	TGTGCCAGCAGCTGGGACAGTTTCCACGAGCAGTACTTC	CASSWDSFHEQYF
TRBJ2-7	TRBV27	-	-	TGTGCCAGCAGTTTATCGTGGGGCGGGGCCTACGAGCAGTACTTC	CASSLSWGGAYEQYF
TRBJ1-1	TRBV27	-	-	TGTGCCAGCGCTCCCCCGACGGGGGAAGCTTTCTTT	CASAPPTGEAFF
TRBJ2-1	TRBV25-1	-	TRBD2	TGTGCCAGCAGTGAGGGAGGGTCGGACAATGAGCAGTTCTTC	CASSEGGSDNEQFF
TRBJ2-3	TRBV6-6	-	TRBD2	TGTGCCAGCAGTCAAAGAATACTAGCGGGAGGGCCAGATACGCAGTATTTT	CASSQRILAGGPDTQYF
TRBJ2-6	TRBV6-1	-	-	TGTGCCAGCAGTGGCCGGACAGTAAACTCTGGGGCCAACGTCCTGACTTTC	CASSGRTVNSGANVLTF
TRBJ2-3	TRBV7-2	once	-	TGTGCCAGCAGCCCAGGCACAAATACGCAGTATTTT	CASSPGTNTQYF
TRBJ1-2	TRBV5-4	-	TRBD1	TGTGCCAGCAGCTTGGAAAGGGACAGCGCTAACTATGGCTACACCTTC	CASSLERDSANYGYTF
TRBJ2-5	TRBV5-1	-	TRBD1	TGCGCCAGCAGCACGTCGGGACAGGGGCAGAAGACCCAGTACTTC	CASSTSGQGQKTQYF
TRBJ2-2	TRBV5-6	-	-	TGTGCCAGCAGCTTGCCCTTGGGGCAGGGCCGCACCGGGGAGCTGTTTTTT	CASSLPLGQGRTGELFF
TRBJ2-3	TRBV2	-	TRBD2	TGTGCCAGCACCCAGCGGGAGGGCTGGGATACGCAGTATTTT	CASTQREGWDTQYF
TRBJ1-1	TRBV4-1	few	TRBD1	TGCGCCAGCAGCCAGGAGGGACAGGCGAACACTGAAGCTTTCTTT	CASSQEGQANTEAFF
TRBJ2-1	TRBV6-5	-	TRBD2	TGTGCCAGCAGGCAAACGGGGGGCAATGAGCAGTTCTTC	CASRQTGGNEQFF
TRBJ1-6	TRBV4-1	-	-	TGCGCCAGCAGCTTACGGGTCGTTAATTCACCCCTCCACTTT	CASSLRVVNSPLHF
TRBJ1-2	TRBV7-2	-	TRBD1	TGTGCCAGCAGCTTAGTCTGGACAGGGGAGTATGGCTACACCTTC	CASSLVWTGEYGYTF
TRBJ1-1	TRBV15	-	TRBD1	TGTGCCACCAGCAGAAGGGACAGCGAAGCTTTCTTT	CATSRRDSEAFF
TRBJ1-3	TRBV3-1/TRBV3-2	-	TRBD1	TGTGCCAGCAGCCGACAGGGCTACACCATATATTTT	CASSRQGYTIYF
TRBJ2-2	TRBV28	-	-	TGTGCCAGCAGTCTAACTACCGGGGAGCTGTTTTTT	CASSLTTGELFF
TRBJ2-7	TRBV4-3	-	TRBD1	TGCGCCAGCAGCCAAGACGGGACAGGGAGCTCCTACGAGCAGTACTTC	CASSQDGTGSSYEQYF
TRBJ1-1	TRBV2	-	TRBD1	TGTGCCAGCAGGGGGACAGGGGGAGGTGAAGCTTTCTTT	CASRGTGGGEAFF
TRBJ1-2	TRBV18	many	-	TGTGCCAGCTCAGACGACAGTAACTATGGCTACACCTTC	CASSDDSNYGYTF
TRBJ2-1	TRBV27	-	TRBD2	TGTGCCAGCAGTTTATTGACTAGCGCAAACAATGAGCAGTTCTTC	CASSLLTSANNEQFF
TRBJ2-2	TRBV25-1	-	-	TGTGCCAGCAGTGAATATAGCACCGGGGAGCTGTTTTTT	CASSEYSTGELFF
TRBJ1-1	TRBV7-2	-	TRBD1	TGTGCCAGCAGCTTAGGACAGGGGTTAATGAACACTGAAGCTTTCTTT	CASSLGQGLMNTEAFF
TRBJ1-2	TRBV19	-	-	TGTGCCAGTAGTACCACAGGGTCGGGCTATGGCTACACCTTC	CASSTTGSGYGYTF
TRBJ1-2	TRBV28	few	TRBD1	TGTGCCAGCCGACAGGGGGTTTATGGCTACACCTTC	CASRQGVYGYTF
TRBJ1-2	TRBV11-2	-	-	TGTGCCAGCAGCTTAGATGACGACTTCTATGGCTACACCTTC	CASSLDDDFYGYTF
TRBJ1-1	TRBV9	few	-	TGTGCCACCCTCCCCGAAGCTTTCTTT	CATLPEAFF
TRBJ1-1	TRBV18	few	-	TGTGCCAGCTCACCAACAGAGAACACTGAAGCTTTCTTT	CASSPTENTEAFF
TRBJ2-7	TRBV2	few	TRBD2	TGTGCCAGCAGTGAGTCGGGCGGGAGGGAGTACTTC	CASSESGGREYF
TRBJ2-7	TRBV12-3/TRBV12-4	-	-	TGTGCCAGCAGTTTAGTACAGGGTTACGAGCAGTACTTC	CASSLVQGYEQYF
TRBJ2-2	TRBV9	-	TRBD2	TGTGCCAGCAGCGCCCCGGGACTAGAGCGGGGGGGGGAGCTGTTTTTT	CASSAPGLERGGELFF
TRBJ1-1	TRBV9	-	-	TGTGCCAGGACAGGCAACACTGAAGCTTTCTTT	CARTGNTEAFF
TRBJ2-1	TRBV6-6	-	TRBD2	TGTGCCAGCAGCCCAAGCGGGATTCCCTCCTACAATGAGCAGTTCTTC	CASSPSGIPSYNEQFF
TRBJ1-1	TRBV19	-	TRBD1	TGTGCCAGTACCCCGGACAGGGTCGGTGAAGCTTTCTTT	CASTPDRVGEAFF
TRBJ2-2	TRBV28	-	-	TGTGCCAGCAGTTTGCTACAGGGGGAGCTGTTTTTT	CASSLLQGELFF
TRBJ2-7	TRBV25-1	-	-	TGTGCCAGCAGTCCAACGTCCGGGAACGAGCAGTACTTC	CASSPTSGNEQYF
TRBJ2-7	TRBV27	-	TRBD1	TGTGCCAGCAGTCGAACCCCCGGGACAGGGTCCTACGAGCAGTACTTC	CASSRTPGTGSYEQYF
TRBJ1-2	TRBV6-5	-	-	TGTGCCAGCAGATCCGGACAGCCCTATGGCTACACCTTC	CASRSGQPYGYTF
TRBJ2-5	TRBV6-6	-	-	TGTGCCAGCAGTTACGAGTCCGGGAAGGAGACCCAGTACTTC	CASSYESGKETQYF
TRBJ1-4	TRBV7-9	-	TRBD1	TGTGCCAGCAGCCGCCGACAGGGTTCGGGTGTTGAAAAACTGTTTTTT	CASSRRQGSGVEKLFF
TRBJ1-3	TRBV19	-	-	TGTGCCACCCAAGACAGAAACTCTGGAAACACCATATATTTT	CATQDRNSGNTIYF
TRBJ2-7	TRBV5-1	few	-	TGCGCCAGCGACATCGGCGGAGGAGACGAGCAGTACTTC	CASDIGGGDEQYF
TRBJ2-5	TRBV19	few	TRBD1	TGTGCCAGTAGTATATACGGACAGGGGAAAGAGACCCAGTACTTC	CASSIYGQGKETQYF
TRBJ2-5	TRBV18	-	-	TGTGCCAGCTCACCACCGACCAGGGAGACCCAGTACTTC	CASSPPTRETQYF
TRBJ2-2	TRBV5-6	-	TRBD2	TGTGCCAGCAGCTTGGAACTAGCGGGATACACCGGGGAGCTGTTTTTT	CASSLELAGYTGELFF
TRBJ2-7	TRBV7-8	-	-	TGTGCCAGCAGCTTTCGACTGGGTAAGGTGAGCGAGCAGTACTTC	CASSFRLGKVSEQYF
TRBJ2-2	TRBV29-1	-	-	TGCAGCGTCCAATCGGGATACACCGGGGAGCTGTTTTTT	CSVQSGYTGELFF
TRBJ2-2	TRBV19	-	TRBD2	TGTGCCAGCAATAAGAGGACTAGCGGGGGAAACACCGGGGAGCTGTTTTTT	CASNKRTSGGNTGELFF